This T cell receptor beta chain was sequenced during a study of cytomegalovirus exposure and HLA in healthy donors. Worth noting for this clone: As yet, its antigen is unknown.

Findings and limits, study-wide: The number of N-insertions in an Asian-associated ancestry cluster was reportedly below the 666-donor mean in a later analysis.

60 Vbeta and 13 Jbeta primers were used in PCR. Some clones are missing from TCRdb's copy, which holds only in-frame ones; the method was immunoSEQ multiplex PCR. The sample contains approximately 140,000 clones, about 78% of which appear only once. The length of the CDR3 is 15 residues. Germline trimming cut 3 bases from V and 6 bases from J; bases unmatched to any gene: 6. From germline, CDR1 is SGHDT and CDR2 YYEEEE. The receptor was isolated from a human donor in good health. Input material: PBMCs. The chain joins TRBV5-6 to TRBJ2-2, with 9 bases identical to TRBD2. The CDR3 is CASSSGLAFPGELFF. In DNA, the CDR3 is TGTGCCAGCAGCTCGGGACTAGCCTTTCCCGGGGAGCTGTTTTTT. Full variable domain (outside the CDR3, taken from reference TRBV5-6 and TRBJ2-2): DAGVTQSPTHLIKTRGQQVTLRCSPKSGHDTVSWYQQALGQGPQFIFQYYEEEERQRGNFPDRFSGHQFPNYSSELNVNALLLGDSALYLCASSSGLAFPGELFFGEGSRLTVL.